One sample yielded the 18 T cell receptor beta chains listed below, sequenced in a study of Tregs in tolerant kidney transplant recipients (dated by TCRdb to between 2018 and 2020). The antigens these receptors bind are not known. Library preparation employed the immunoSEQ multiplex PCR assay. TCRdb's version of the immuneACCESS table is confined to in-frame rearrangements and falls short of the full clone set. An unresolved V gene accounts for under half of the shortfall where checked; the remainder is of unknown origin. The sample profile shows approximately 11,000 clones; about 90% of them were found once. The ten largest clones take up about 6% of the sample. This sample's time point label indicates: blood sample drawn before combined kidney and bone marrow transplant. The sample was Tregs from blood cultured with allogeneic cells, taken before the transplant. All receptors come from a human patient who received a combined kidney and bone marrow transplant.

This clone came up once. The V gene is TRBV15, the J gene TRBJ1-2; 9 bases fit TRBD1. The CDR3 runs to 16 residues. V was clipped by 0 bases and J by 4 bases; unmatched bases: 6. Germline CDR1 reads LNHNV; CDR2 reads YYDKDF (reference sequence). The CDR3 region is CATSRDYRGLSYGYTF. The DNA of the CDR3 is TGTGCCACCAGCAGAGATTACAGGGGGCTTAGCTATGGCTACACCTTC.

The chain links TRBV7-9 to TRBJ1-2, with D hard to call. This CDR3 is 16 amino acids long. V lost 1 base to trimming and J lost 2 bases, with 14 bases between them. CDR1 is SEHNR and CDR2 is FQNEAQ in the germline V gene (reference sequence). CDR3 bases: TGTGCCAGCAGCTTAGAAGTGGTGACGGGCAACTATGGCTACACCTTC. Translated: CASSLEVVTGNYGYTF.

V gene TRBV7-3 combines with J gene TRBJ2-3; D remains ambiguous. This CDR3 is 13 amino acids long. Per the germline V gene, CDR1 is SGHTA and CDR2 is FQGTGA. V dropped 5 bases and J dropped 4 bases, with 10 bases sitting between them. The CDR3 DNA reads as TGTGCCAGCAGCCTGGGTCGTGCAGATACGCAGTATTTT. Encoded protein: CASSLGRADTQYF.

The chain joins TRBV10-2 to TRBJ2-7; no reliable D call. The CDR3 spans 12 residues. V was pared by 2 bases and J by 4 bases, with 6 bases between. The germline V gene has CDR1 WSHSY and CDR2 SAAADI. The CDR3 region has the DNA TGCGCCAGCAGTGAGCTACAGTACGAGCAGTACTTC. Encoded protein: CASSELQYEQYF.

The J gene is TRBJ1-1, the V gene TRBV5-4; D is uncertain. V gave up 3 bases and J gave up 1 base, with 4 bases separating them. CDR1 and CDR2 from the germline V gene are SGHNT and YYREEE (reference sequence). The CDR3 has 12 amino acids. In DNA form, the CDR3 reads TGTGCCAGCAGCTCTCCGAACACTGAAGCTTTCTTT. This translates into CASSSPNTEAFF. Together with reference TRBV5-4 and TRBJ1-1, the CDR3 gives the full variable domain: ETGVTQSPTHLIKTRGQQVTLRCSSQSGHNTVSWYQQALGQGPQFIFQYYREEENGRGNFPPRFSGLQFPNYSSELNVNALELDDSALYLCASSSPNTEAFFGQGTRLTVV.

The chain employs TRBV7-2 and TRBJ2-5, with 7 bases fitting TRBD2. The CDR3 consists of 15 residues. The V gene's germline CDR1 is SGHTA and CDR2 FQGNSA. J lost 1 base, V lost 3 bases, and 5 bases had no gene match. DNA for the CDR3: TGTGCCAGCAGCTTGGTAGGGAGGGGCCAAGAGACCCAGTACTTC. Protein: CASSLVGRGQETQYF.

This clone has just a few counts. The chain carries TRBV9 and TRBJ2-6, with D hard to call. The CDR3 has 14 amino acids. Germline CDR1 reads SGDLS; CDR2 reads YYNGEE. V was cut by 0 bases and J by 11 bases, with 12 bases left in between. This CDR3 is CASSVVGSGYVLTF. As DNA, the CDR3 is TGTGCCAGCAGCGTAGTGGGTTCAGGTTACGTCCTGACTTTC.

This clone was seen once. V and J are TRBV19 and TRBJ1-2; TRBD1 matches 11 bases. Germline V gene data show CDR1 as LNHDA and CDR2 as SQIVND (reference sequence). With V trimmed by 3 bases and J by 8 bases, 14 bases remained unmatched. The CDR3 extends over 17 amino acids. Here the CDR3 DNA reads TGTGCCAGTAGTATCCCCATCTCCGGGACAGGGGGTGGAGGCTACACCTTC. This sequence encodes CASSIPISGTGGGGYTF.

This chain uses TRBV10-1 with TRBJ1-1; tentatively, D is TRBD1 (6 bases). This CDR3 has 15 residues. Germline lookup yields CDR1 WNHNN and CDR2 SYGVQD (reference sequence). Trimming stripped 4 bases from V and 1 base from J, with 13 bases between. In DNA, the CDR3 is TGCGCCAGCAGTGTGACCCAGGGGCGGAACACTGAAGCTTTCTTT. Its translation is CASSVTQGRNTEAFF.

The V gene is TRBV2, the J gene TRBJ2-3; D is perhaps TRBD1 (6 bases). Germline-derived CDR1 and CDR2 are SNHLY and FYNNEI. V shed 11 bases and J shed 3 bases, with 15 bases lying between them. This CDR3 is 13 amino acids long. The CDR3 spells CAANTGMTDTQYF. The CDR3, as DNA: TGTGCCGCCAACACAGGGATGACAGATACGCAGTATTTT. Filled out from reference TRBV2 and TRBJ2-3, the complete variable domain reads EPEVTQTPSHQVTQMGQEVILRCVPISNHLYFYWYRQILGQKVEFLVSFYNNEISEKSEIFDDQFSVERPDGSNFTLKIRSTKLEDSAMYFCAANTGMTDTQYFGPGTRLTVL.

The gene calls are TRBV19 and TRBJ2-2, with TRBD1 identical over 9 bases. The CDR3 extends over 16 amino acids. Germline values: CDR1 LNHDA, CDR2 SQIVND (reference sequence). V trimming: 3 bases; J trimming: 4 bases; junction bases outside the gene matches: 6. This CDR3 is CASSMPGQGSTGELFF. The CDR3 DNA sequence: TGTGCCAGTAGTATGCCGGGACAGGGCAGCACCGGGGAGCTGTTTTTT. The whole variable domain, filled in from reference TRBV19 and TRBJ2-2, reads DGGITQSPKYLFRKEGQNVTLSCEQNLNHDAMYWYRQDPGQGLRLIYYSQIVNDFQKGDIAEGYSVSREKKESFPLTVTSAQKNPTAFYLCASSMPGQGSTGELFFGEGSRLTVL.

This clone was observed once. The rearrangement links TRBV10-3 to TRBJ1-3; no definite D call. The CDR3 consists of 14 residues. Looked up from germline, CDR1 is ENHRY and CDR2 is SYGVKD. Between the trimmed V and J ends, which lost 4 bases and 3 bases, there was a span of 10 bases. The CDR3 spells CAISGTGLGNTIYF. CDR3 DNA sequence: TGTGCCATCAGTGGTACGGGTCTTGGAAACACCATATATTTT.

The chain uses TRBV29-1 and TRBJ2-7, with D maybe TRBD2 (7 bases). Germline V gene data show CDR1 as SQVTM and CDR2 as ANQGSEA. The CDR3 spans 14 residues. Trimming shortened V by 3 bases and J by 7 bases, and 19 bases separated the two germline ends. The CDR3 DNA reads as TGCAGCGTTGACCCCGGTGGGGGGGCGGGGGAGCAGTACTTC. Residues: CSVDPGGGAGEQYF.

V usage is TRBV18 and J usage is TRBJ2-3; no reliable D call. CDR1 KGHSH and CDR2 LQKENI come from the germline V gene. This CDR3 comprises 15 residues. The V end lost 2 bases, the J end lost 8 bases, and 17 bases lay between the germline ends. CDR3 sequence: CASSPLARVEGTQYF. The CDR3 DNA sequence: TGTGCCAGCTCACCATTGGCTAGGGTAGAAGGTACGCAGTATTTT. Full variable domain (rest looked up from reference TRBV18 and TRBJ2-3): NAGVMQNPRHLVRRRGQEARLRCSPMKGHSHVYWYRQLPEEGLKFMVYLQKENIIDESGMPKERFSAEFPKEGPSILRIQQVVRGDSAAYFCASSPLARVEGTQYFGPGTRLTVL.

The V call is TRBV7-2, the J call TRBJ1-5, with D perhaps TRBD1 (6 bases). In germline, CDR1 is SGHTA, CDR2 FQGNSA. V dropped 4 bases and J dropped 9 bases, with 10 bases sitting between them. CDR3 length: 12 amino acids. The CDR3 DNA reads as TGTGCCAGCAGCTACGACAGGTTGCCCCAGCATTTT. This sequence encodes CASSYDRLPQHF.

As DNA, the CDR3 is TGTGCCAGCAGCTTGGATTCTCATGGTGGCTACACCTTC. Protein: CASSLDSHGGYTF. This rearrangement joins TRBV5-4 to TRBJ1-2, with D unclear. The CDR3 runs 13 residues. Per the germline V gene, CDR1 is SGHNT and CDR2 is YYREEE (reference sequence). With 0 bases removed from V and 7 bases from J, the gap between germline ends came to 10 bases.

The chain employs TRBV19 and TRBJ1-4; D perhaps matches TRBD1 (6 bases). The CDR3 length is 13 residues. Per the germline V gene, CDR1 is LNHDA and CDR2 is SQIVND (reference sequence). Trimming left V 7 bases short and J 8 bases short, with 14 bases between. The DNA of the CDR3 is TGTGCCAGTACAGGGGAGTTTGGAGAAAAACTGTTTTTT. Amino acid sequence: CASTGEFGEKLFF.

The genes are TRBV6-5 and TRBJ1-6, with TRBD1 matching 7 bases. The CDR3 totals 14 residues. CDR1 is MNHEY and CDR2 is SVGAGI in the germline V gene. Trimming took 5 bases from V and 13 from J; bases not matched to a gene: 11. The CDR3 DNA is TGTGCCAGCAGTCGCCAGGGGGGCATTCGGCCCCTCCACTTT. It encodes CASSRQGGIRPLHF.